This T cell receptor beta chain was recovered during a study of CD8+CD57+ T cells in acquired aplastic anemia. Study at large: When averaged, DNA from sorted CD4+ and CD8+ cells came to 3 to 3.5 ug.

Germline V gene data show CDR1 as SGHTA and CDR2 as FQGNSA. V lost 6 bases and J 11 bases, leaving 21 bases between the germline ends. The CDR3 is 14 amino acids. Genomic DNA, serving as template, underwent TCR beta VDJ and CDR3 profiling. TCRdb called the reads again in MiXCR, with one record for every CDR3 protein. Among roughly 180,000 distinct CDR3 sequences, 55% to 70% were seen once, and the ten largest hold around 46%. This chain links TRBV7-2 with TRBJ2-3; D might be TRBD2 (7 bases). The material sequenced was sorted CD4+, CD8+, or CD8+CD57+ T cells (not recorded which) from PBMCs. This receptor was taken from a human donor with severe aplastic anemia or a healthy control (not recorded which). CDR3 residues: CASSPVGGARWQYF. The CDR3 nucleotides read TGTGCCAGCAGTCCAGTTGGGGGGGCGAGGTGGCAGTATTTT.